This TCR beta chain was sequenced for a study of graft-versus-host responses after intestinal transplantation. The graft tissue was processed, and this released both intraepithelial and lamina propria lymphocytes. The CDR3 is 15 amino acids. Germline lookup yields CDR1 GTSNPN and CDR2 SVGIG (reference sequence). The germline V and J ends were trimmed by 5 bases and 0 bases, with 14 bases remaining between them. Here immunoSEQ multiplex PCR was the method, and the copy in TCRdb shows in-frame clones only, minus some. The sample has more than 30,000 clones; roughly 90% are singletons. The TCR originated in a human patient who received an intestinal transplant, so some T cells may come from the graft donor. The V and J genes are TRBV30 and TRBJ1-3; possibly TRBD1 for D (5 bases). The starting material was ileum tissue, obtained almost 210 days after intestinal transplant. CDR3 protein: CAWGPGDGSGNTIYF. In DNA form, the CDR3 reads TGTGCCTGGGGGCCGGGGGATGGCTCTGGAAACACCATATATTTT.